The rows below give T cell receptor beta chains drawn from one sample of a study of cytomegalovirus exposure and HLA in healthy donors. The repertoire was sequenced with immunoSEQ multiplex PCR; TCRdb's copy has only in-frame clones and lacks some. The sample shows more than 100,000 clones, less than 65% of them seen only once. Material: PBMCs. These receptors originate from a man aged 35-49 years in good health and CMV-seropositive. Each CDR3 is given with its conserved first and last residue.

CDR3 length	V gene	J gene	CDR3 protein
15	TRBV6-6	TRBJ2-5	CASRPPTGSQETQYF
13	TRBV5-4	TRBJ2-7	CASSLGLAGEQYF
12	TRBV10-3	TRBJ2-7	CAIWSGAYEQYF
14	TRBV29-1	TRBJ1-2	CSVGGGQGHYGYTF
13	TRBV2	TRBJ1-1	CASSAGLDTEAFF
15	TRBV19	TRBJ2-5	CASSITSGIQETQYF
16	TRBV18	TRBJ2-2	CASSPPNRGDTGELFF
18	TRBV4-3	TRBJ2-5	CASSQDWSSGNLGETQYF
15	TRBV7-2	TRBJ1-2	CASSLVVQVNYGYTF
16	TRBV6-1	TRBJ2-1	CASSGETSGFYNEQFF
15	TRBV28	TRBJ1-5	CASSSPGTGDQPQHF
15	TRBV5-4	TRBJ2-5	CASSSGLARRETQYF
13	TRBV28	TRBJ2-7	CASGTSGNYEQYF
15	TRBV2	TRBJ2-1	CASLAEIDSYNEQFF
14	TRBV5-6	TRBJ2-7	CASSLRRGQFEQYF
18	TRBV4-2	TRBJ2-3	CASSLQTSGGSSTDTQYF